Below, 27 T cell receptor beta chains from the same sample are listed, as sequenced in a study of T-cell memory formation after mild COVID-19. TCRdb reprocessed the 5' RACE reads with MiXCR, giving one entry per CDR3 protein. This table has roughly 600,000 distinct CDR3 sequences, roughly 18% appearing once. Sequencing input: PBMCs or a T cell subset sorted from them (not recorded which). These receptors were taken from an adult woman who had mild COVID-19 (a few samples of this study predate the infection). Cell type and time point are not known.

The rearrangement joins TRBV20-1 to TRBJ1-2; D not resolved. Trimming removed 0 bases from V and 2 bases from J, with 10 bases in between. Germline CDR1 and CDR2: DFQATT and SNEGSKA (reference sequence). The CDR3 totals 14 residues. The CDR3 protein is CSARDPARNYGYTF. The CDR3 region has the DNA TGCAGTGCTAGAGATCCAGCGAGGAACTATGGCTACACCTTC.

This clonotype was counted between two and nine times. V is TRBV3-1 and J is TRBJ2-7; TRBD2 aligns across 7 bases. This CDR3 contains 16 residues. Trimming took 4 bases from V and 3 from J; bases not matched to a gene: 12. Germline values: CDR1 LGHDT, CDR2 YNNKEL (reference sequence). The CDR3 sequence: CASSPIEGLSFYEQYF. CDR3 in DNA: TGTGCCAGCAGCCCGATTGAGGGACTATCCTTCTACGAGCAGTACTTC.

The chain uses TRBV3-1 and TRBJ1-2, with unresolved D. Germline CDR1 reads LGHDT; CDR2 reads YNNKEL (reference sequence). With 4 bases removed from V and 3 bases from J, the gap between germline ends came to 9 bases. This CDR3 is built from 13 residues. The CDR3 DNA reads TGTGCCAGCAGCCCCGACACGGACTATGGCTACACCTTC. It codes for CASSPDTDYGYTF.

The table lists this clonotype with a few counts. The rearrangement links TRBV29-1 to TRBJ1-2; TRBD1 might be the D (6 bases). V was cut by 3 bases and J by 4 bases, with 15 bases left in between. Germline loops: CDR1 SQVTM, CDR2 ANQGSEA. This CDR3 is 14 amino acids long. This CDR3 reads CSVDPQGSVYGYTF. The CDR3 DNA sequence: TGCAGCGTTGACCCACAGGGCTCCGTCTATGGCTACACCTTC.

There are a few counts of this clonotype. The rearrangement uses TRBV7-2 and TRBJ1-4, with 10 bases identical to TRBD1. Trimming cost V 4 bases and J 11 bases; bases outside gene matches: 10. Germline-derived CDR1 and CDR2 are SGHTA and FQGNSA. The CDR3 length is 15 residues. The CDR3 region is CASSSKTGGTPKLFF. Here the CDR3 DNA reads TGTGCCAGCAGCTCTAAGACAGGGGGCACCCCGAAACTGTTTTTT.

About this clonotype: One end of the junction does not line up with germline, which may come from a read error. The genes are TRBV5-1 and TRBJ2-1, with D tentatively TRBD1 or TRBD2 (5 bases each). The CDR3 has 15 amino acids. Germline CDR1 reads SGHRS; CDR2 reads YFSETQ. CDR3 in DNA: TGCGCCAGCAGTCTGGAGATCGGACGGGGCAATGAGAAGTTCTTC. This translates into CASSLEIGRGNEKFF.

The chain combines TRBV5-4 with TRBJ2-2; unclear D gene. Germline loops: CDR1 SGHNT, CDR2 YYREEE (reference sequence). The CDR3 loop spans 14 amino acids. V gave up 2 bases and J gave up 2 bases, with 7 bases separating them. DNA for the CDR3: TGTGCCAGCAGCTTCACTACCAACACCGGGGAGCTGTTTTTT. As protein: CASSFTTNTGELFF.

This clonotype appeared a few times. The chain is built from TRBV20-1 and TRBJ2-7, with D maybe TRBD1 (6 bases). CDR3 length equals 13 residues. CDR1 is DFQATT, CDR2 SNEGSKA, per germline (reference sequence). Trimming left V 5 bases short and J 2 bases short, with 13 bases between. The CDR3 nucleotides are TGCAGTGCTGCCAGGGGCCCTACCTACGAGCAGTACTTC. It encodes CSAARGPTYEQYF.

This clonotype has a handful of counts. V gene TRBV24-1 combines with J gene TRBJ2-5; 12 nucleotides match TRBD1. This CDR3 contains 16 residues. CDR1 KGHDR and CDR2 SFDVKD come from the germline V gene. V lost 4 bases to trimming and J lost 5 bases; unmatched junction nucleotides: 7. CDR3 in DNA: TGTGCCACCAGTGACCGAGGGACAGGGGGCGGCGAGACCCAGTACTTC. Its protein product is CATSDRGTGGGETQYF.

This clonotype was seen repeatedly, ten times or more. This chain joins TRBV5-1 and TRBJ2-1; 7 nucleotides align to TRBD1. J gave up 4 bases and V 4 bases, and 8 bases lay outside the gene matches. Germline V gene sequence: CDR1 SGHRS, CDR2 YFSETQ. CDR3 length equals 15 residues. CDR3 amino acids: CASSLDRDSYNEQFF. CDR3 DNA sequence: TGCGCCAGCAGCCTAGACCGGGACAGTTACAATGAGCAGTTCTTC.

This clonotype was counted a few times. The chain carries TRBV20-1 and TRBJ1-4; perhaps TRBD1 as D (5 bases). Between the trimmed V and J ends, which lost 1 base and 3 bases, there was a span of 9 bases. The CDR3 is made up of 14 amino acids. Germline assignment: CDR1 DFQATT and CDR2 SNEGSKA (reference sequence). The DNA for the CDR3 is TGCAGTGCTAGAGTGGGGACCTCTAATGAAAAACTGTTTTTT. Translated: CSARVGTSNEKLFF.

The chain has TRBV27 and TRBJ2-3, with 9 bases identical to TRBD2. V shed 5 bases, J shed 4 bases, and the junction held 7 bases outside the gene matches. The length of the CDR3 is 15 residues. Germline V lookup: CDR1 MNHEY, CDR2 SMNVEV (reference sequence). CDR3 residues: CASSPTGLAADTQYF. The CDR3 DNA is TGTGCCAGCAGTCCGACGGGACTAGCCGCAGATACGCAGTATTTT.

This rearrangement joins TRBV2 to TRBJ2-2; the D is unclear. The CDR3 is 14 amino acids. Trimming stripped 6 bases from V and 1 base from J, with 9 bases between. Germline values: CDR1 SNHLY, CDR2 FYNNEI. This chain's CDR3 is CASRLLRNTGELFF. CDR3 coding DNA: TGTGCCAGCAGGCTACTCCGGAACACCGGGGAGCTGTTTTTT.

At least ten counts were recorded for this clonotype. J is TRBJ2-1 and V is TRBV4-1; D is unclear. Germline CDR1 MGHRA, CDR2 YSYEKL. This CDR3 has 14 amino acids. V lost 4 bases and J 4 bases, leaving 11 bases between the germline ends. CDR3 nucleotides: TGCGCCAGCAGCCCGTCCGGTCGATACAATGAGCAGTTCTTC. This sequence encodes CASSPSGRYNEQFF.

V and J are TRBV12-3 or TRBV12-4 and TRBJ2-7, with 11 nucleotides matching TRBD2. The V segment lost 8 bases and the J segment 8 bases; nucleotides outside the gene matches: 14. The CDR3 runs 15 residues. The CDR3 is CASWAEGTSGNKQYF. Written as DNA, the CDR3 is TGTGCCAGCTGGGCCGAGGGGACTAGCGGAAACAAGCAGTACTTC.

This clonotype has more than one count but fewer than ten. V is TRBV12-3 or TRBV12-4 and J is TRBJ2-3; D gene unclear. The CDR3 totals 13 residues. Trimming took 1 base from V and 10 from J, leaving 12 bases between them. CDR3: CASSLGYQTPQYF. The CDR3 region has the DNA TGTGCCAGCAGTTTAGGTTACCAGACGCCGCAGTATTTT.

This clonotype turned up a few times. The chain couples TRBV19 to TRBJ2-3; 9 positions agree with TRBD2. Per germline, CDR1 LNHDA and CDR2 SQIVND (reference sequence). The CDR3 runs 15 residues. V shed 4 bases and J 1 base; nucleotides not matched to a gene: 3. The CDR3 region is CASSTIAGGTDTQYF. In DNA form, the CDR3 reads TGTGCCAGTAGTACTATAGCGGGGGGCACAGATACGCAGTATTTT.

This clonotype has more than one count but fewer than ten. The genes are TRBV14 and TRBJ1-2; D might be TRBD1 (5 bases). CDR1 is SGHDN, CDR2 FVKESK, per germline. Trimming removed 3 bases at V and 4 bases at J, with 15 bases between. The CDR3 consists of 15 residues. The CDR3 here is CASSQEPGDVYGYTF. The CDR3 DNA reads TGTGCCAGCAGCCAGGAACCGGGGGACGTCTATGGCTACACCTTC.

Remarks on this clonotype: One junction end does not reproduce the germline sequence, and a read error may be involved. The DNA of the CDR3 is TGTGCCAGCAGTGAAGGGTACAGGGGGACCTTT. It encodes CASSEGYRGTF. The chain carries TRBV6-1 and TRBJ1-1, with 8 nucleotides matching TRBD1. Germline CDR1 reads MNHNS; CDR2 reads SASEGT. CDR3 length equals 11 residues.

The DNA of the CDR3 is TGTGCCACCAGTGTGGACAGGGGAAACACAGATACGCAGTATTTT. Residues: CATSVDRGNTDTQYF. V gene TRBV24-1 combines with J gene TRBJ2-3, with TRBD1 identical over 9 bases. From germline, CDR1 is KGHDR and CDR2 SFDVKD. Germline trimming cut 5 bases from V and 2 bases from J; bases unmatched to any gene: 4. This CDR3 comprises 15 residues.

The V call is TRBV28, the J call TRBJ1-5; tentative D call: TRBD1 (6 bases). Germline V lookup: CDR1 MDHEN, CDR2 SYDVKM. V was pared by 6 bases and J by 7 bases, with 13 bases between. There are 13 residues in the CDR3. The CDR3 here is CASSQGSWQPQHF. CDR3 nucleotide sequence: TGTGCCAGCAGCCAGGGGTCTTGGCAGCCCCAGCATTTT. Complete variable domain (other parts from reference TRBV28 and TRBJ1-5): DVKVTQSSRYLVKRTGEKVFLECVQDMDHENMFWYRQDPGLGLRLIYFSYDVKMKEKGDIPEGYSVSREKKERFSLILESASTNQTSMYLCASSQGSWQPQHFGDGTRLSIL.

J is TRBJ2-2 and V is TRBV5-6; 7 positions agree with TRBD1. The trim removed 4 bases at V and 4 bases at J, leaving 10 bases unmatched. CDR3 length equals 16 residues. Looked up from germline, CDR1 is SGHDT and CDR2 is YYEEEE. The CDR3 region is CASSLQTGWRTGELFF. In DNA, the CDR3 is TGTGCCAGCAGCCTACAGACAGGGTGGCGCACCGGGGAGCTGTTTTTT.

A few counts support this clonotype. J is TRBJ2-5 and V is TRBV7-9, with TRBD1 matching 8 bases. In germline, CDR1 is SEHNR, CDR2 FQNEAQ (reference sequence). The J segment lost 4 bases and the V segment lost 5 bases, leaving 9 bases of the junction unmatched. This CDR3 is 15 amino acids long. CDR3 residues: CASSDRAGGTETQYF. For the CDR3, the DNA is TGTGCCAGCAGCGACCGGGCAGGGGGCACAGAGACCCAGTACTTC. The full variable domain, in which reference TRBV7-9 and TRBJ2-5 provide the parts outside the CDR3, is DTGVSQNPRHKITKRGQNVTFRCDPISEHNRLYWYRQTLGQGPEFLTYFQNEAQLEKSRLLSDRFSAERPKGSFSTLEIQRTEQGDSAMYLCASSDRAGGTETQYFGPGTRLLVL.

V and J are TRBV7-2 and TRBJ1-5; no definite D call. Germline V gene data show CDR1 as SGHTA and CDR2 as FQGNSA. This CDR3 has 16 residues. V lost 2 bases to trimming and J lost 2 bases, with 13 bases between them. The DNA for the CDR3 is TGTGCCAGCAGCTTATCCACGGGCTGGGGCAATCAGCCCCAGCATTTT. Protein sequence: CASSLSTGWGNQPQHF.

This clonotype was seen a few times. The genes are TRBV19 and TRBJ1-1, with a weak D call TRBD1 (5 bases). This CDR3 has 16 amino acids. Germline CDR1 is LNHDA and CDR2 is SQIVND (reference sequence). Trimming stripped 9 bases from V and 2 bases from J, with 22 bases between. Here the CDR3 DNA reads TGTGCCAGCCTGGGAGGGATGGCGGGGCTCAACACTGAAGCTTTCTTT. This gives the protein CASLGGMAGLNTEAFF.

This clonotype is medium-sized in the sample. This chain links TRBV7-2 with TRBJ2-3, with D hard to call. Trimming took off 1 base at V and 0 bases at J, with 11 bases between the two ends. Germline V gene sequence: CDR1 SGHTA, CDR2 FQGNSA. The CDR3 is 16 amino acids. CDR3 in DNA: TGTGCCAGCAGCTTAGTTCTACCAACTAGCACAGATACGCAGTATTTT. Its protein is CASSLVLPTSTDTQYF.

V usage is TRBV27 and J usage is TRBJ2-7; TRBD2 matches at 11 bases. This CDR3 has 18 residues. From germline, CDR1 is MNHEY and CDR2 SMNVEV (reference sequence). The V segment lost 6 bases and the J segment 3 bases; nucleotides outside the gene matches: 16. This CDR3 is CASSRQGMSSGRLYEQYF. The CDR3 region has the DNA TGTGCCAGCAGCCGACAGGGGATGTCTAGCGGGAGGCTCTACGAGCAGTACTTC.